This T cell receptor (beta chain) was recorded in a study of radiotherapy plus CTLA-4 blockade in lung cancer. As for the study in general: Among enrolled patients, less than 20% responded and roughly 31% achieved disease control. General study findings and limits: Blood TCR clones of tumor origin expanded after radiotherapy plus ipilimumab. How blood T cell clones changed early, along with interferon-beta, reportedly forecast response best.

About this clone itself: No antigen is known for it.

Assay: immunoSEQ multiplex PCR; the TCRdb copy retains only in-frame clones and omits some. The top ten hold 3% to 3.5% of the sample, which has some 98,000 clones, around four fifths seen once. Ipilimumab-mediated CTLA-4 blockade plus focal radiation was given to patients having chemo-refractory metastatic non-small-cell lung cancer. The TCR originated in a human donor with non-small cell lung cancer who had a partial response to radiotherapy plus ipilimumab. This material consisted of peripheral blood, taken from a patient treated with radiotherapy plus ipilimumab.

The chain's CDR3 is CASSQEPGTGAYEQYF. As DNA, the CDR3 is TGCGCCAGCAGCCAAGAACCCGGGACAGGGGCCTACGAGCAGTACTTC. The chain links TRBV4-3 to TRBJ2-7, with 10 bases aligning to TRBD1. From germline, CDR1 is LGHNA and CDR2 YSLEER. The length of the CDR3 is 16 residues. The trim removed 0 bases at V and 2 bases at J, leaving 4 bases unmatched.